This T cell receptor beta chain was recorded in a study of T cells in Graves' hyperthyroidism and ophthalmopathy. The CDR3 loop spans 15 amino acids. Trimming removed 6 bases at V and 3 bases at J, with 17 bases between. The germline V gene encodes CDR1 SGHTA and CDR2 FQGTGA. It was RNA transcripts that yielded the amplified TCR beta CDR3 regions. TCR CDR3 underwent first-round RT-PCR with the HTBI primer set. TCRdb called the multiplex PCR reads again in MiXCR, with one record for every CDR3 protein. The sample contains 270,000 or so distinct CDR3 sequences, 20% to 25% of which appear only once. This clonotype was seen repeatedly, ten times or more.

The receptor was derived from a middle-aged man with Graves' hyperthyroidism that later progressed to Graves' ophthalmopathy. Sequencing used blood. The chain couples TRBV7-3 to TRBJ1-1; possible D gene TRBD1, 5 bases. The CDR3 is CASRSLLGTDTEAFF. Written as DNA, the CDR3 is TGTGCCAGCAGGTCCCTGTTAGGGACGGACACTGAAGCTTTCTTT.